Presented here are 23 T cell receptor beta chains from one specimen sequenced in a study of cytomegalovirus exposure and HLA in healthy donors. TCRdb's copy holds only in-frame clones and misses some; the assay was immunoSEQ multiplex PCR. This table has hundreds of thousands of clones, approximately 90% appearing once. The sample was PBMCs. These receptors originate from a woman in her late teens or twenties in good health and CMV-seronegative.

This chain uses TRBV2 with TRBJ2-7; no definite D call. Germline V gene sequence: CDR1 SNHLY, CDR2 FYNNEI. The CDR3 is made up of 13 amino acids. V was clipped by 1 base and J by 5 bases, with 9 bases between them. In DNA form, the CDR3 reads TGTGCCAGCAGTGAAGGCGGTATACACGAGCAGTACTTC. Translating it yields CASSEGGIHEQYF.

The chain carries TRBV27 and TRBJ2-5, with D unclear. Germline-derived CDR1 and CDR2 are MNHEY and SMNVEV (reference sequence). The CDR3 runs to 14 residues. V was pared by 5 bases and J by 1 base, with 11 bases between. For the CDR3, the DNA is TGTGCCAGCAGTACAAACAGATTCCAAGAGACCCAGTACTTC. It codes for CASSTNRFQETQYF.

CDR3 amino acids: CASSSEGAPSTEAFF. DNA of the CDR3: TGTGCCAGCAGCAGTGAGGGGGCTCCGAGCACTGAAGCTTTCTTT. The chain employs TRBV6-5 and TRBJ1-1; 7 bases are shared with TRBD1. CDR3 length: 15 residues. Per the germline V gene, CDR1 is MNHEY and CDR2 is SVGAGI. J lost 4 bases, V lost 6 bases, and 11 bases had no gene match.

This chain joins TRBV6-5 and TRBJ2-5; tentative D call: TRBD1 (6 bases). V was shortened by 6 bases and J by 7 bases, with 18 bases between the two germline ends. The CDR3 spans 14 residues. The germline V gene encodes CDR1 MNHEY and CDR2 SVGAGI. The CDR3, as DNA: TGTGCCAGCAGACGAAACAGGGTCCGTTGGACCCAGTACTTC. Its protein product is CASRRNRVRWTQYF.

The J gene is TRBJ2-2, the V gene TRBV7-9; the D gene is possibly TRBD2 (6 bases). In germline, CDR1 is SEHNR, CDR2 FQNEAQ (reference sequence). Trimming removed 3 bases from V and 0 bases from J, with 11 bases in between. This CDR3 spans 16 amino acids. CDR3 sequence (DNA): TGTGCCAGCAGCTTCCGACTAGTGACGAACACCGGGGAGCTGTTTTTT. Translated, it gives CASSFRLVTNTGELFF.

The CDR3 loop is CASSLRTGRQDTQYF. The CDR3 DNA is TGTGCCAGCAGCTTAAGGACAGGAAGGCAAGATACGCAGTATTTT. This chain links TRBV7-6 with TRBJ2-3, with 7 bases identical to TRBD1. The CDR3 has 15 residues. Per the germline V gene, CDR1 is SGHVS and CDR2 is FNYEAQ. The V gene end was trimmed by 2 bases and the J gene end by 5 bases; junction bases not matched to a gene: 7.

In this sample, this clone turned up once. The V and J genes are TRBV18 and TRBJ1-4, with D possibly being TRBD1 (5 bases). Trimming left V 3 bases short and J 5 bases short, with 13 bases between. Looked up from germline, CDR1 is KGHSH and CDR2 is LQKENI. There are 15 residues in the CDR3. CDR3 coding DNA: TGTGCCAGCTCACCCCGCGGGGCTTTGAATGAAAAACTGTTTTTT. This gives the protein CASSPRGALNEKLFF.

V gene TRBV18 combines with J gene TRBJ2-7, with D perhaps matching TRBD1 (6 bases). Per the germline V gene, CDR1 is KGHSH and CDR2 is LQKENI. Trimming removed 1 base from V and 4 bases from J, with 14 bases in between. This CDR3 is 15 amino acids long. The CDR3 spells CASSPRTATPYEQYF. The CDR3, as DNA: TGTGCCAGCTCACCACGGACAGCAACTCCTTACGAGCAGTACTTC.

The rearrangement joins TRBV15 to TRBJ1-5, with D hard to call. This CDR3 comprises 15 residues. Per the germline V gene, CDR1 is LNHNV and CDR2 is YYDKDF (reference sequence). The ends were cut back, 1 base at V and 6 bases at J, with 13 bases in the middle. CDR3 DNA: TGTGCCACCAGCAGAGTTTTGGGAGGGCCTCAGCCCCAGCATTTT. Its translation is CATSRVLGGPQPQHF.

The genes are TRBV4-1 and TRBJ1-2; no reliable D call. This CDR3 spans 13 amino acids. Germline CDR1 and CDR2: MGHRA and YSYEKL. Trimming stripped 0 bases from V and 6 bases from J, with 8 bases between. The CDR3 reads CASSQDPGDGYTF. DNA for the CDR3: TGCGCCAGCAGCCAAGATCCAGGTGATGGCTACACCTTC.

The V call is TRBV5-1, the J call TRBJ1-2; no definite D call. Trimming removed 2 bases at V and 2 bases at J, with 13 bases between. There are 15 residues in the CDR3. Germline CDR1 SGHRS, CDR2 YFSETQ. The CDR3 coding sequence is TGCGCCAGCAGCTTTGTGCCCCCCGGGAACTATGGCTACACCTTC. Protein product: CASSFVPPGNYGYTF. Using reference TRBV5-1 and TRBJ1-2 for the parts outside the CDR3, the full variable domain is KAGVTQTPRYLIKTRGQQVTLSCSPISGHRSVSWYQQTPGQGLQFLFEYFSETQRNKGNFPGRFSGRQFSNSRSEMNVSTLELGDSALYLCASSFVPPGNYGYTFGSGTRLTVV.

The rearrangement uses TRBV16 and TRBJ1-1, with D unclear. Trimming left V 3 bases short and J 4 bases short, with 15 bases between. Per germline, CDR1 KGHSY and CDR2 FQNENV. This CDR3 spans 15 amino acids. The CDR3 protein is CASSHRVSRGTEAFF. CDR3 DNA: TGTGCCAGCAGCCACCGGGTTTCCCGGGGCACTGAAGCTTTCTTT.

This clone was observed a single time. The rearrangement uses TRBV19 and TRBJ2-3; 7 bases align to TRBD1. V lost 5 bases and J lost 6; bases outside the gene matches: 8. CDR3 size: 14 residues. Germline CDR1 reads LNHDA; CDR2 reads SQIVND (reference sequence). CDR3 DNA sequence: TGTGCCAGTAGTCTCCGGACAGGCGGGGATACGCAGTATTTT. It translates to CASSLRTGGDTQYF.

V and J are TRBV2 and TRBJ2-3; 7 nucleotides agree with TRBD2. CDR1 is SNHLY and CDR2 is FYNNEI in the germline V gene. V trimming: 3 bases; J trimming: 4 bases; junction bases outside the gene matches: 7. This CDR3 region has 15 residues. The CDR3 coding sequence is TGTGCCAGCAGTGACGGGGGGAGGTCTTCAGATACGCAGTATTTT. Amino acids: CASSDGGRSSDTQYF.

The chain is built from TRBV6-5 and TRBJ1-5, with 7 bases aligning to TRBD1. The CDR3 is made up of 13 amino acids. Germline CDR1 reads MNHEY; CDR2 reads SVGAGI. Germline trimming cut 5 bases from V and 7 bases from J; bases unmatched to any gene: 5. The CDR3 loop reads CASSNRGIQPQHF. The CDR3 DNA is TGTGCCAGCAGTAACAGGGGCATACAGCCCCAGCATTTT.

The chain recombines TRBV2 with TRBJ2-7; D is perhaps TRBD2 (6 bases). The CDR3 length is 15 residues. Trimming took off 2 bases at V and 0 bases at J, with 11 bases between the two ends. The germline CDR1 and CDR2 sequences are SNHLY and FYNNEI. Here the CDR3 reads CASSEMRDYSYEQYF. CDR3 DNA sequence: TGTGCCAGCAGTGAAATGCGGGATTACTCCTACGAGCAGTACTTC. Drawing the rest from reference TRBV2 and TRBJ2-7, the complete variable domain is EPEVTQTPSHQVTQMGQEVILRCVPISNHLYFYWYRQILGQKVEFLVSFYNNEISEKSEIFDDQFSVERPDGSNFTLKIRSTKLEDSAMYFCASSEMRDYSYEQYFGPGTRLTVT.

V is TRBV30 and J is TRBJ1-1; 9 nucleotides match TRBD1. The junction had 14 bases not matched to a gene; V was cut back by 6 bases and J by 6 bases. The CDR3 has 15 amino acids. Germline CDR1 GTSNPN, CDR2 SVGIG (reference sequence). The CDR3 DNA follows: TGTGCCTGCCCATCGACCGGGACAGGGAATGCTGAAGCTTTCTTT. Its protein product is CACPSTGTGNAEAFF.

Only one count was recorded for this clone. V usage is TRBV29-1 and J usage is TRBJ2-1; 9 nucleotides match TRBD2. The length of the CDR3 is 13 residues. Trimming took 7 bases from V and 4 from J; bases not matched to a gene: 5. The germline V gene has CDR1 SQVTM and CDR2 ANQGSEA. CDR3 residues: CSEFSGGYNEQFF. CDR3 nucleotide sequence: TGCAGCGAGTTTAGCGGGGGATACAATGAGCAGTTCTTC.

Here the CDR3 DNA reads TGTGCCAGCAGCGTAGAGGGGACAGGGGTCCAGCCCCAGCATTTT. It codes for CASSVEGTGVQPQHF. The chain uses TRBV9 and TRBJ1-5, with 10 bases matching TRBD1. The CDR3 loop spans 15 amino acids. Trimming at V came to 0 bases and at J to 7 bases, leaving 4 bases not matched to a gene. Germline loops: CDR1 SGDLS, CDR2 YYNGEE.

This clone was counted a single time. The genes are TRBV27 and TRBJ2-5, with D possibly matching TRBD2 (5 bases). The CDR3 runs to 14 residues. V lost 2 bases to trimming and J lost 5 bases, with 12 bases between them. Germline CDR1 and CDR2: MNHEY and SMNVEV (reference sequence). The CDR3, as DNA: TGTGCCAGCAGTTTAGATCGGCGGAGGGAGACCCAGTACTTC. Protein product: CASSLDRRRETQYF.

This clone was seen just once. V gene TRBV7-9 combines with J gene TRBJ2-7, with TRBD2 as a possible D gene (5 bases). CDR1 is SEHNR and CDR2 is FQNEAQ in the germline V gene (reference sequence). Trimming stripped 2 bases from V and 0 bases from J, with 11 bases between. This CDR3 comprises 15 residues. CDR3 in amino acids: CASSLLGGISYEQYF. CDR3 nucleotide sequence: TGTGCCAGCAGCTTACTCGGAGGAATCTCCTACGAGCAGTACTTC.

The chain is built from TRBV19 and TRBJ2-1; D is uncertain. The germline gives CDR1 LNHDA, CDR2 SQIVND (reference sequence). This CDR3 has 14 residues. The V gene lost 6 bases and the J gene lost 2 bases, with 11 bases spanning the gap. The DNA for the CDR3 is TGTGCCAGTAGCCATGACTCCACCTACAATGAGCAGTTCTTC. This sequence encodes CASSHDSTYNEQFF.

The chain combines TRBV28 with TRBJ2-7; 9 positions match TRBD2. CDR1 MDHEN and CDR2 SYDVKM come from the germline V gene. CDR3 length: 15 amino acids. V dropped 7 bases and J dropped 3; count of bases not matched to a gene: 10. Here the CDR3 DNA reads TGTGCCAGCAATCAAAGGCTAGCGGGACTCTACGAGCAGTACTTC. Its protein is CASNQRLAGLYEQYF.